This section outlines one TCR beta chain sequence together with its context. Its antigen is undetermined. This specimen comes from a study of shared clonotypes between healthy human individuals. Points from the study as a whole: Researchers sampled only blood; tissue repertoires likely differ.

The protocol was immunoSEQ multiplex PCR, while the TCRdb copy is restricted to in-frame clones and leaves out a portion. Among about 2.1 million clones listed, 90% to 95% were seen once. CD45RO negativity and positive selection for CCR7 defined naive CD8 cells, a population that excluded terminally differentiated effector memory CD45RA+ cells. Germline V gives CDR1 SGDLS, CDR2 YYNGEE. The germline V and J ends were trimmed by 0 bases and 4 bases, with 14 bases remaining between them. The CDR3 runs 15 residues. The sequenced material came from naive CD8+ T cells from PBMCs. V gene TRBV9 combines with J gene TRBJ2-7, with D maybe TRBD1 (6 bases). The sequence was obtained from a man younger than 35 in good health. Some clones in this sample may be carry-over from other donors' samples. CDR3 protein: CASSVVPGEPYEQYF. Written as DNA, the CDR3 is TGTGCCAGCAGCGTAGTTCCAGGGGAACCGTACGAGCAGTACTTC.